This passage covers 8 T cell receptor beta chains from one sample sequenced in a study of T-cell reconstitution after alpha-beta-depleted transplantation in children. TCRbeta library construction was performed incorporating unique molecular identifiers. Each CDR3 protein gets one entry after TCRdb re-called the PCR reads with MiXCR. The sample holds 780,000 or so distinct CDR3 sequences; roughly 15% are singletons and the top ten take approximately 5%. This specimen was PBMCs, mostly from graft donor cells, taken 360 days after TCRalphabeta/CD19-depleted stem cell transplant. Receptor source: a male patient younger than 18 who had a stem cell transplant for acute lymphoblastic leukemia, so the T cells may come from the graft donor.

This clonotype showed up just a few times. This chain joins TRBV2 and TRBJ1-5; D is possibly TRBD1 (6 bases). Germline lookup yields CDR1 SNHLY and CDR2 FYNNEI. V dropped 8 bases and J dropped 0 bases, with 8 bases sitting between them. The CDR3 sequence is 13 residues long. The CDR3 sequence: CASRQDSNQPQHF. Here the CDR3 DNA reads TGTGCCAGCCGACAGGATAGCAATCAGCCCCAGCATTTT.

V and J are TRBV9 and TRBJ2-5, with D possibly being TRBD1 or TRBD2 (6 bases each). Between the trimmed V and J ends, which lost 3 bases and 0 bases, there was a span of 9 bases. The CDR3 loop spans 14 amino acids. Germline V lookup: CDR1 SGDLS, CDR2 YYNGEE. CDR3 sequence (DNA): TGTGCCAGCAGCGAGGGGGGAAACCAAGAGACCCAGTACTTC. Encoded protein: CASSEGGNQETQYF.

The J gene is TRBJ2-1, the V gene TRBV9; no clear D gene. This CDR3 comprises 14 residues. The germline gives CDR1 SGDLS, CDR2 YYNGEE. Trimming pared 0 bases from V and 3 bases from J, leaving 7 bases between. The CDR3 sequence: CASSVDVSYNEQFF. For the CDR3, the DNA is TGTGCCAGCAGCGTAGATGTTAGCTACAATGAGCAGTTCTTC.

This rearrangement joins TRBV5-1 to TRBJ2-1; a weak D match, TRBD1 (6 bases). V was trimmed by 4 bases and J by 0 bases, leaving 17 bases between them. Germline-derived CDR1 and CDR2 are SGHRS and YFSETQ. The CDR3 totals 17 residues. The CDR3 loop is CASSVTTGPSSYNEQFF. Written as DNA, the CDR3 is TGCGCCAGCAGCGTAACAACAGGGCCGAGCTCCTACAATGAGCAGTTCTTC.

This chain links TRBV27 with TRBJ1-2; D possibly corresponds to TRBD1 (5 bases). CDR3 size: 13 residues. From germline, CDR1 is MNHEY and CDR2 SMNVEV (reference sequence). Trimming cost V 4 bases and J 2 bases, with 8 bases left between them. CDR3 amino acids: CASSSGLNYGYTF. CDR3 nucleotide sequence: TGTGCCAGCAGTTCAGGGTTAAACTATGGCTACACCTTC.

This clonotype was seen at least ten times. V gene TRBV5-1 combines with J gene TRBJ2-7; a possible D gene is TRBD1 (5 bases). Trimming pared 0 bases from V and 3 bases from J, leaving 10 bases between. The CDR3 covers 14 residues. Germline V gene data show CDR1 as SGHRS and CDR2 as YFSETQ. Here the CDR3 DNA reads TGCGCCAGCAGCTTGGAAGGGGCGCGCTACGAGCAGTACTTC. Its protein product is CASSLEGARYEQYF. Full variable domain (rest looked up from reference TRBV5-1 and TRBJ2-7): KAGVTQTPRYLIKTRGQQVTLSCSPISGHRSVSWYQQTPGQGLQFLFEYFSETQRNKGNFPGRFSGRQFSNSRSEMNVSTLELGDSALYLCASSLEGARYEQYFGPGTRLTVT.

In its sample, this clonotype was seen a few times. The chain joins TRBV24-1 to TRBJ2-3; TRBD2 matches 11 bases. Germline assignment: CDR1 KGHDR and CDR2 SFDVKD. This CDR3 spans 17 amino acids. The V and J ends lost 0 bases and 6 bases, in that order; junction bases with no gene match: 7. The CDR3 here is CATSDLRSSGRQDTQYF. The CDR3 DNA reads TGTGCCACCAGTGATTTGCGATCTAGCGGGAGGCAGGATACGCAGTATTTT.

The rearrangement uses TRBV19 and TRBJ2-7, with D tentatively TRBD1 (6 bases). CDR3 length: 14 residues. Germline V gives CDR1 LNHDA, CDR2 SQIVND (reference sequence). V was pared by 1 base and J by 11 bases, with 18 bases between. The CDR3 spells CASSIGRTGQRKYF. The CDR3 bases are TGTGCCAGTAGTATAGGGAGGACCGGACAGAGGAAGTACTTC.